This entry is about one TCR beta chain. Its antigen has not been determined. No qualities accompany the bases; no much larger clone lies one base away. The immunoSEQ Assay, a bias-controlled multiplex PCR, was used to amplify TCRbeta CDR3 regions from genomic DNA. Concerning the study's data processing: Within the assay, amplification of reference gene primers was used to estimate how many nucleated cells each sample contained. To quantify the absolute abundance of each unique TCRbeta CDR3 rearrangement, sequence reads were collapsed and filtered. For each sample, productive Simpson clonality was calculated as the square root of Simpson's diversity index over productive rearrangements. Sourced from immuneACCESS, this table was stored by TCRdb with only in-frame sequences that have V and J called. A share of the clones is absent; for the studies checked, an unresolved V gene accounts for under half, and the remainder has no known explanation. D and trimming come from the DNA, and the V and J calls and clone size come from that table. The sample yields about 480,000 clones; around 88% were counted once. The top ten clonotypes cover roughly 12% of the sample.

This specimen belongs to a study of blood T cell repertoires in COVID-19 (dated by TCRdb to about 2020). At the level of the whole study: Collaborator samples came from the United States, Italy and Spain and covered acute and convalescent phases of COVID-19. The prospective study material was composed of cDNA or gDNA derived from T cells, B-cell-depleted T cells, or PBMCs. Subjects who had been exposed to COVID-19, were actively infected with it, or had recovered from it provided the deeply sampled blood TCRbeta repertoires that made up the dataset. The repertoires were released in a freely available public database meant as a resource for research on the immune response to SARS-CoV-2. Samples came from the ongoing ImmuneRACE study (first 160 participants) plus 1,254 subjects from 6 global collaborators. Nearly every sample came with metadata listing a de-identified subject ID, COVID-19 status, age in years and sex. Where HLA class I and class II types were available, the types were taken from metadata supplied by the sample provider, not from assay-based typing.

One collaborating source in Seattle enrolled patients while the patients were actively infected and followed the patients over time throughout the course of disease. The collaborating institutions used their own protocols to collect whole blood in K2EDTA tubes. For TCRbeta analysis, collaborators shipped samples in one of three forms: frozen whole blood, isolated PBMCs, or DNA extracted from either of those sample types. Paper-wide results and their limitations: How much clinical and demographic metadata was included differed by source and by participant, and the metadata was provided uncurated.

From its cysteine to its phenylalanine, the CDR3 spans 17 amino acids. Only CDR3 DNA is held: 51 bases, read in frame from base 1. V loses 6 bases of germline sequence and J loses 1 base, and the interval between the two ends is 18 bases. The CDR1 and CDR2 encoded by the germline V gene are MGHDK and SYGVNS. Input material: peripheral blood. The sequence links TRBV25-1 to TRBJ2-2; D gene: possibly TRBD1, on 6 matching bases. This receptor was obtained from a woman between 50 and 59 years old with COVID-19, enrolled during active disease. The nucleotide sequence reads as follows: TGTGCCAGCAGGGCACCTCTGGAGGACAGGAACACCGGGGAGCTGTTTTTT. Translated, it reads CASRAPLEDRNTGELFF.